What follows is one T cell receptor beta chain and its context. Its specificity is unknown. Investigators divided CD4+ cells into CD45RA+ naive and CD45RA-negative memory subsets. This sample was taken from a study of shared clonotypes between healthy human individuals. V shed 5 bases and J 8 bases; nucleotides not matched to a gene: 9. This CDR3 has 15 amino acids. In germline, CDR1 is SGHTA, CDR2 FQGNSA. Authors' methods: Filtering differed for immunoSEQ, which gave only junction sequences without quality scores. TCRdb's copy holds only in-frame clones and misses some; the assay was immunoSEQ multiplex PCR. V and J calls and clone size are as listed in that table; D and trimming were resolved from the DNA. The sample yields millions of clones, roughly 93% seen once. Overall study results and limits: Even with large depth, rarefaction showed that sorted-subset sequencing was incomplete.

The source material was naive CD4+ T cells from PBMCs. Indicated subset: CD45RA+ positively selected. This TCR came from a man between 18 and 29 years old in good health. Some clones in this sample may be carry-over from other donors' samples. This sequence joins TRBV7-2 and TRBJ2-1; 10 nucleotides align to TRBD2. The CDR3 is CASSRSSGSPHEQFF. In DNA form, the CDR3 reads TGTGCCAGCAGCCGGTCTAGCGGGAGCCCCCATGAGCAGTTCTTC.